These 9 T cell receptor beta chains share one sample of origin, sequenced in a study of blood T cell repertoires in COVID-19. The protocol was immunoSEQ multiplex PCR, while the TCRdb copy is restricted to in-frame clones and leaves out a portion. The table records tens of thousands of clones, 88% of them present only once. The sequencing sample was made of peripheral blood. The receptor set was obtained from a human donor in a cohort sampled during active COVID-19.

The chain links TRBV4-1 to TRBJ2-1; weak D call: TRBD1 (5 bases). Germline-derived CDR1 and CDR2 are MGHRA and YSYEKL. This CDR3 comprises 14 residues. The germline V and J ends were trimmed by 4 bases and 4 bases, with 11 bases remaining between them. The CDR3 is CASSRDRQYNEQFF. The CDR3 nucleotides are TGCGCCAGCAGCCGAGACCGACAGTACAATGAGCAGTTCTTC.

The CDR3 DNA is TGCGCCACCACTTCGGCGGGAGGGCCGGGGTCCTACAATGAGCAGTTCTTC. Its protein is CATTSAGGPGSYNEQFF. The chain combines TRBV5-1 with TRBJ2-1; 9 nucleotides match TRBD2. CDR3 length: 17 amino acids. J lost 1 base, V lost 9 bases, and 14 bases had no gene match. Germline V gene sequence: CDR1 SGHRS, CDR2 YFSETQ.

The rearrangement joins TRBV5-1 to TRBJ2-5; D might be TRBD1 (6 bases). CDR1 SGHRS and CDR2 YFSETQ come from the germline V gene. This CDR3 contains 16 residues. Trimming stripped 5 bases from V and 0 bases from J, with 17 bases between. The CDR3 nucleotides are TGCGCCAGCAGACGGGACACCGGGACAAACCAAGAGACCCAGTACTTC. Amino acid sequence: CASRRDTGTNQETQYF.

The chain carries TRBV28 and TRBJ2-3; the D gene is possibly TRBD2 (6 bases). The germline V gene encodes CDR1 MDHEN and CDR2 SYDVKM. The CDR3 consists of 13 residues. Trimming pared 6 bases from V and 1 base from J, leaving 8 bases between. The CDR3 spells CASSWEGTDTQYF. The DNA for the CDR3 is TGTGCCAGCAGCTGGGAGGGCACAGATACGCAGTATTTT.

V usage is TRBV7-2 and J usage is TRBJ2-7; weak D call: TRBD1 (6 bases). V gave up 3 bases and J gave up 7 bases, with 16 bases separating them. Germline V gives CDR1 SGHTA, CDR2 FQGNSA. The CDR3 has 14 amino acids. The CDR3, as DNA: TGTGCCAGCAGCTTCGCCTCAGGGGTGGGGGAGCAGTACTTC. This gives the protein CASSFASGVGEQYF.

V and J are TRBV11-2 and TRBJ1-6; the D is unclear. This CDR3 comprises 15 residues. The ends were cut back, 3 bases at V and 0 bases at J, with 6 bases in the middle. Per the germline V gene, CDR1 is SGHAT and CDR2 is FQNNGV. The CDR3 region has the DNA TGTGCCAGCAGCTTCCTGAGCTCCTATAATTCACCCCTCCACTTT. Translating it yields CASSFLSSYNSPLHF.

The chain couples TRBV5-6 to TRBJ2-7; possibly TRBD2 for D (6 bases). Between the trimmed V and J ends, which lost 4 bases and 6 bases, there was a span of 17 bases. Per germline, CDR1 SGHDT and CDR2 YYEEEE. This CDR3 comprises 14 residues. The CDR3 region has the DNA TGTGCCAGCAGCACGGGACTCGAAATCTCCGAGCAGTACTTC. It yields the protein CASSTGLEISEQYF. Full variable domain (rest looked up from reference TRBV5-6 and TRBJ2-7): DAGVTQSPTHLIKTRGQQVTLRCSPKSGHDTVSWYQQALGQGPQFIFQYYEEEERQRGNFPDRFSGHQFPNYSSELNVNALLLGDSALYLCASSTGLEISEQYFGPGTRLTVT.

J is TRBJ1-4 and V is TRBV7-9; D possibly corresponds to TRBD1 (5 bases). Trimming removed 7 bases from V and 8 bases from J, with 35 bases in between. The CDR3 runs to 20 residues. Germline V CDR1 and CDR2: SEHNR, FQNEAQ (reference sequence). The CDR3 coding sequence is TGTGCCAGCACCAAAACCATAAAGTTGGGTCAGGGCCCAAAAACGGAAAAACTGTTTTTT. Translated: CASTKTIKLGQGPKTEKLFF.

This rearrangement joins TRBV12-3 or TRBV12-4 to TRBJ1-6; TRBD1 matches 10 bases. V trimming: 6 bases; J trimming: 14 bases; junction bases outside the gene matches: 4. The CDR3 length is 12 residues. The CDR3: CASRTGGATLHF. As DNA, the CDR3 is TGTGCCAGCAGGACAGGGGGCGCGACCCTCCACTTT.